The subject of this entry is one TCR beta chain. This clone occurred once. The clone's antigen remains unknown. No much larger clone is present one base from it, and per-base qualities are unavailable. This specimen comes from a study of T cell responses to AZD1222 COVID-19 vaccine (dated by TCRdb to about 2021). About the full investigation: AZD1222 recipients whose second dose came at about 4 weeks and those whose second dose came at about 12 weeks were combined into one group, since spike-specific TCR depth and breadth did not differ between the two schedules. TCR sequencing covered fewer than 250 trial participants: 207 given two doses of AZD1222 and about 26 given two doses of MenACWY control vaccine. Trial participants were enrolled by age into subgroups of 18-55, 56-69 and 70-plus years, and around 150, 28 and 57 TCR-sequenced participants, respectively, were included in these subgroups.

Per the publication, the time point label means: baseline before first vaccination. Vaccinee samples were obtained from the UK trials COV001 and COV002, which included a single-blind randomized controlled phase 2/3 trial of AZD1222 (ChAdOx1 nCoV-19) in healthy adults. For TCRbeta chain sequencing, PBMC samples were collected from trial participants at day 0 and at day 28 after the second dose. V is reduced by 2 bases and J by 0 bases, leaving a spacing of 13 bases between them. The CDR3 runs 16 amino acids, cysteine and phenylalanine included. Only the CDR3 portion is preserved as DNA: 48 bases, with reading frame beginning at the first base. CDR1 ENHRY and CDR2 SYGVKD were looked up in the germline V gene. The CDR3 regions of human TCRbeta chains were analyzed by immunosequencing. In the authors' own workflow: TCRs in the repertoires were compared against a reference library of SARS-CoV-2-specific TCRs that had been generated with the MIRA antigen-specificity platform. Breadth was defined as the fraction of unique TCRs that were SARS-CoV-2-associated. Depth was defined as the fraction of total T cells that were SARS-CoV-2-associated. Using the MIRA data, each spike-specific TCR was mapped to the spike region that the TCR reacts to and placed in a CD4 or CD8 class. Log10-transformed breadth and depth values were compared by one-way ANOVA with Sidak's multiple comparisons tests. TCRdb re-hosts the immuneACCESS table, in-frame sequences only. Its copies lack some clones; in the studies checked, an unresolved V gene accounts for under half of them, and the cause for the rest is not known. That table is the source of V, J and clone size, and D and trimming were worked out from the DNA. This sample comprises roughly 120,000 clones, approximately 91% of them detected only once. The ten largest account for 2.4% of the sample.

The paper's findings and limits, for the study overall: Because no day 14 peak-response samples were available, repertoires were characterized only after the peak T cell response. Participants were mostly white British and included more females than males, and it was suggested by the authors that clonal diversity may have been underestimated. Only a handful of AZD1222 recipients were SARS-CoV-2 seropositive at baseline, limiting conclusions about previously exposed vaccinees. Vaccine-associated CD4 TCRs spanned the whole spike protein, with dominant responses in regions 160-218 and 743-854. Spike-specific TCR breadth and depth rose significantly after two AZD1222 doses compared with day 0 and with MenACWY recipients. Reportedly, close to half of the unique spike-specific TCRs recognized epitopes lying outside the regions that are mutated in the B.1.351 and B.1.1.7 variants. In the small 56-69-year group, the increase in depth fell short of significance, most likely because of low power.

The V and J genes are TRBV10-3 and TRBJ1-2; the D gene is perhaps TRBD1, from 6 matching bases. The receptor was isolated from an adult in good health. The specimen comprised peripheral blood, sampled on day 0 of AZD1222 vaccination. CDR3 loop: CAISEIPGGPNYGYTF. The bases read TGTGCCATCAGTGAGATCCCGGGGGGGCCTAACTATGGCTACACCTTC.